The sequence of this T cell receptor (beta chain) was determined in a study of PD-1 blockade in classical Hodgkin lymphoma. The CDR3 runs 14 residues. V was clipped by 4 bases and J by 9 bases; unmatched bases: 9. The germline gives CDR1 MNHNS, CDR2 SASEGT. To note about this clone: Antigen specificity is unknown.

Assay used: immunoSEQ multiplex PCR; TCRdb lists only in-frame clones, some missing. The sample lists some 45,000 clones, 88% occurring once. All patients relapsed after autologous stem cell transplantation, and brentuximab vedotin exposure varied. Study-level results: Patients with a complete response exhibited baseline diversity comparable to newly diagnosed patients.

The V and J genes are TRBV6-1 and TRBJ1-1; 9 bases are a match to TRBD1. This sample comprised peripheral blood mononuclear cells (PBMCs), obtained at baseline. The clonotype comes from a human donor with classical Hodgkin lymphoma. CDR3 coding DNA: TGTGCCAGCAGTGCACAGGGGGCGGGAGTGAAAGCTTTCTTT. Translating gives CASSAQGAGVKAFF.